A selection of T cell receptor beta chains follows, all from one sample in a study of cytomegalovirus exposure and HLA in healthy donors. The data were produced by immunoSEQ multiplex PCR, yet TCRdb's version contains in-frame clones alone and is incomplete. Among under 350,000 clones listed, about 86% were seen once. The sequenced sample consisted of PBMCs. These receptor sequences come from a woman between 18 and 29 years old in good health and CMV-seronegative. The conserved cysteine and the conserved F or W are not part of the CDR3 here. Fields, in order: J gene, V gene, CDR3 protein.

>TRBJ2-5|TRBV19
ASSRTAQETQY
>TRBJ2-6|TRBV7-3
ASSLHRRGTAGANVLT
>TRBJ1-6|TRBV27
ASRDRVNSPLH
>TRBJ1-2|TRBV11-2
ASSLVGQLNYGYT
>TRBJ1-2|TRBV2
ASIETGSNYGYT
>TRBJ1-1|TRBV5-1
ASTPEGATEAF
>TRBJ2-2|TRBV10-1
ASLAGQNTGELF
>TRBJ1-1|TRBV2
ASSEGTGNTEAF
>TRBJ2-2|TRBV2
ASSESVGQGRAGELF
>TRBJ1-2|TRBV4-3
ASSQDLWGDYGYT
>TRBJ1-1|TRBV29-1
SVDPTRTGMNTEAF
>TRBJ2-2|TRBV10-3
AISGDRGAGELF
>TRBJ2-4|TRBV6-5
ASSLGAAKNIQY
>TRBJ2-7|TRBV10-3
AISVERGFYEQY
>TRBJ2-2|TRBV11-3
ASSKGLAGTGELF
>TRBJ2-1|TRBV4-3
ASSQDEEGYNEQF
>TRBJ2-1|TRBV19
ASSMTGVLSYNEQF
>TRBJ1-6|TRBV5-3
ARSFLQEGISPLH
>TRBJ1-1|TRBV5-1
ASSLANSQTEAF
>TRBJ1-2|TRBV14
ASSQVAGPYGYT
>TRBJ1-4|TRBV11-3
ASSPGRVTNEKLF
>TRBJ1-1|TRBV11-1
ASSLVVDTEAF
>TRBJ1-2|TRBV4-3
ASSQATDRAGGYT
>TRBJ1-2|TRBV5-4
ASSLTIGGGYT
>TRBJ1-1|TRBV27
ASSLSRTGNTEAF
>TRBJ2-5|TRBV2
ASTTEETQY